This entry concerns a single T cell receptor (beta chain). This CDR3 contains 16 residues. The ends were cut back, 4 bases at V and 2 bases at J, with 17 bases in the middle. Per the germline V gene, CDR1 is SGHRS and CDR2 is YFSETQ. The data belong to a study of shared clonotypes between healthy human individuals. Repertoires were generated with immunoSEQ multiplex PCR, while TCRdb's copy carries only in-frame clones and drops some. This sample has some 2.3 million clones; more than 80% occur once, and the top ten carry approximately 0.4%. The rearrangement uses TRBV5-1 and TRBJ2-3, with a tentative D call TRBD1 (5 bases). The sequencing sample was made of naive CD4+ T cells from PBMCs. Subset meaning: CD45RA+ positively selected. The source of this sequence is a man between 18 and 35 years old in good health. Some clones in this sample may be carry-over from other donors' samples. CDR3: CASSRSDKMATDTQYF. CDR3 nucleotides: TGCGCCAGCAGCCGATCGGACAAAATGGCCACAGATACGCAGTATTTT.